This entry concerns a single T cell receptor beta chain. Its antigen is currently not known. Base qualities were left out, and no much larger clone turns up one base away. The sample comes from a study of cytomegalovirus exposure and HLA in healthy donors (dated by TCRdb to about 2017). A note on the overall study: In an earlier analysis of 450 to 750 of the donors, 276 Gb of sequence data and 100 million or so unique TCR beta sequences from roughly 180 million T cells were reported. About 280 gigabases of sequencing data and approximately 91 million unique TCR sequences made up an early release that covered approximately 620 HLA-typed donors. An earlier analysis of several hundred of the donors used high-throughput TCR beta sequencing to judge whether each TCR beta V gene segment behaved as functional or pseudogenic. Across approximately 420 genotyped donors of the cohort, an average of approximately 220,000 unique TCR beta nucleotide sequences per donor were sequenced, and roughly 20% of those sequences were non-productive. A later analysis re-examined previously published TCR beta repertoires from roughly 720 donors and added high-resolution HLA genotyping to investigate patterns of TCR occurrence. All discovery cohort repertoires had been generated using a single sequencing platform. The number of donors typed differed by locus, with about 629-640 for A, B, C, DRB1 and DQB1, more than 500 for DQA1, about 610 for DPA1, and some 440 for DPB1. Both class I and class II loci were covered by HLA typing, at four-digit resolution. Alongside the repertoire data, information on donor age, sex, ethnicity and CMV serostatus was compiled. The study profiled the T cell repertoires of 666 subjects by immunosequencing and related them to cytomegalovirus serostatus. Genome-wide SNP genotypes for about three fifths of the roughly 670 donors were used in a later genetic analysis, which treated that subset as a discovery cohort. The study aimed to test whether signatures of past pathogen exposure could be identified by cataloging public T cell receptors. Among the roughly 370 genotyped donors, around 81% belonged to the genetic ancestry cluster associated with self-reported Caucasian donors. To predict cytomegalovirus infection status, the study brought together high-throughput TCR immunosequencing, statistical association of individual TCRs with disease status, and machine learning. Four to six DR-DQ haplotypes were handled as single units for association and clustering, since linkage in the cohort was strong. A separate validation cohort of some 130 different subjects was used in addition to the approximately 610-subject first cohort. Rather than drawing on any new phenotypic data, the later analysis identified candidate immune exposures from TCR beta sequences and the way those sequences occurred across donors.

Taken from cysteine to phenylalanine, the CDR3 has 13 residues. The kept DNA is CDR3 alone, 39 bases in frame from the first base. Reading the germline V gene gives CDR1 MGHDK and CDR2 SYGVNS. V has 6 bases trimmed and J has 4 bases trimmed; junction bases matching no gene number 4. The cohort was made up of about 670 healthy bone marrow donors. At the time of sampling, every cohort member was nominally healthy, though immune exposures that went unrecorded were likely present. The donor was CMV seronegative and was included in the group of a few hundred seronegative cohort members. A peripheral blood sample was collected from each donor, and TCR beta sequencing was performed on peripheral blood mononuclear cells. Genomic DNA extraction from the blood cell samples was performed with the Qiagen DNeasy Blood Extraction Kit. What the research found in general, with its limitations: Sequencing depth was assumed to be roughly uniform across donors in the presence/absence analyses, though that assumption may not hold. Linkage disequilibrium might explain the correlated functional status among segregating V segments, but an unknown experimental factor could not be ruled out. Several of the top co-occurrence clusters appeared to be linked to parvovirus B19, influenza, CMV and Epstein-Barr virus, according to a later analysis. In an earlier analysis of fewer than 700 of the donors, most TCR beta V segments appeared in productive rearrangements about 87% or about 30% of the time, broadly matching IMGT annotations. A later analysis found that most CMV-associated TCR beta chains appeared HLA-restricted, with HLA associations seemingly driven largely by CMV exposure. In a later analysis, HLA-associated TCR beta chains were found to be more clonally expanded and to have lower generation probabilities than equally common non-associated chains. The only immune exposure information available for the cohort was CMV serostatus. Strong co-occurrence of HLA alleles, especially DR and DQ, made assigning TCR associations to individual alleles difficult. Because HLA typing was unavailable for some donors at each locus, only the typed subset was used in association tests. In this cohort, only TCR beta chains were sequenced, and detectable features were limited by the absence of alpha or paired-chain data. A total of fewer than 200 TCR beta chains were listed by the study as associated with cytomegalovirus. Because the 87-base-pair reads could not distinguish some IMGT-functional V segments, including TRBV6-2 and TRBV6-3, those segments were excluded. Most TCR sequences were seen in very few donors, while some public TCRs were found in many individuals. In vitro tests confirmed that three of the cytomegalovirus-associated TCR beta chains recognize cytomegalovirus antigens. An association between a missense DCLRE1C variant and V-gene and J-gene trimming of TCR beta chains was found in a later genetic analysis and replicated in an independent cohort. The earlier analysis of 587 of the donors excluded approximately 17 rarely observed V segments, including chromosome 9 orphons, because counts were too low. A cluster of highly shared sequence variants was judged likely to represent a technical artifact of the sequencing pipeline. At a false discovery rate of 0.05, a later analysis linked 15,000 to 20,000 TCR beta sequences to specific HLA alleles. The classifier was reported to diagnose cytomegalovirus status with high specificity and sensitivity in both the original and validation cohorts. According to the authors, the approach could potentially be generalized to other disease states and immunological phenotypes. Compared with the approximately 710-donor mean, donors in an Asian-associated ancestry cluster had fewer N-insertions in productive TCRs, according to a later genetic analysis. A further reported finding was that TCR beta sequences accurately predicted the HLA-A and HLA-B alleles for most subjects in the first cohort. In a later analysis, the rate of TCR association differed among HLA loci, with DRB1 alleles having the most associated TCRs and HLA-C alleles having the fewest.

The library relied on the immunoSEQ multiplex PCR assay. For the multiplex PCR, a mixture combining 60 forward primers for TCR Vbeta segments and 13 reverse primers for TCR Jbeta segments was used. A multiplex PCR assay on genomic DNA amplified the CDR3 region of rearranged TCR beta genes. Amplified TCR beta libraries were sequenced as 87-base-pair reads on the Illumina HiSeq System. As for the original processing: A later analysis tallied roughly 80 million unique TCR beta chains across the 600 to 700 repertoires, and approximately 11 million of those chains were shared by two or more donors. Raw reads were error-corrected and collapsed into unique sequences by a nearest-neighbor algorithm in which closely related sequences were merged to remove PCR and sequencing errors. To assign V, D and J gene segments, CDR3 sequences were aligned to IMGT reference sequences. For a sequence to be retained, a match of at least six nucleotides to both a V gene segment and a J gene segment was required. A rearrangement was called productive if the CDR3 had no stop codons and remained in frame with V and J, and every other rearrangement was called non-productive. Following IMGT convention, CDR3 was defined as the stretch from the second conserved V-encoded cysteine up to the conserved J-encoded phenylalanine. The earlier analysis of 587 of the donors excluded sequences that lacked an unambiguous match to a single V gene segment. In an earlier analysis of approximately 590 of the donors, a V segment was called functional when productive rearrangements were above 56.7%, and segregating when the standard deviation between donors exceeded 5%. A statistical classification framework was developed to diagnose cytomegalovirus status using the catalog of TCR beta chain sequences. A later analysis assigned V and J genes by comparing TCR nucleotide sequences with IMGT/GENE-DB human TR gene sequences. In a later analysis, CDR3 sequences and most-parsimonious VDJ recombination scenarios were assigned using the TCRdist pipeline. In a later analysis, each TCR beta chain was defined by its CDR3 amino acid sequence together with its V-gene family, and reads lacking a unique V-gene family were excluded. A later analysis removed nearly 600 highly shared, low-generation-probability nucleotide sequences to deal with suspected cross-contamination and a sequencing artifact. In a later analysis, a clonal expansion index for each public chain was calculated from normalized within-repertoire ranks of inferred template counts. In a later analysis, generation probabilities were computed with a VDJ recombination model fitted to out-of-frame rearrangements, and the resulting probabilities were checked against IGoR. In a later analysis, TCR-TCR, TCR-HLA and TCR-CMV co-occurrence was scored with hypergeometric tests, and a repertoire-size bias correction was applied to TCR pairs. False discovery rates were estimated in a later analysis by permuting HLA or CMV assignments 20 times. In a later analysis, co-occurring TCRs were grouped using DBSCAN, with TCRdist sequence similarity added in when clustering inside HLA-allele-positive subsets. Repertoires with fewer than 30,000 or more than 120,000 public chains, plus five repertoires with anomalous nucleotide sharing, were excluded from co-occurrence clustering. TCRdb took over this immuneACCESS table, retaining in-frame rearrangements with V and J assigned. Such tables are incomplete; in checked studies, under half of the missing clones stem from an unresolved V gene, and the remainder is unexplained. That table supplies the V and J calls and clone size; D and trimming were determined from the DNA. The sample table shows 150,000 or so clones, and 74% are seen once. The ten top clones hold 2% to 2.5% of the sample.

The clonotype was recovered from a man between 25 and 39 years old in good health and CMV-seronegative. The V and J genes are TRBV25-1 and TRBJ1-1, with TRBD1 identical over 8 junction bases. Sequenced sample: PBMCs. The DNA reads TGTGCCAGCAGACCCACAGGGGGCACTGAAGCTTTCTTT. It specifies CASRPTGGTEAFF.